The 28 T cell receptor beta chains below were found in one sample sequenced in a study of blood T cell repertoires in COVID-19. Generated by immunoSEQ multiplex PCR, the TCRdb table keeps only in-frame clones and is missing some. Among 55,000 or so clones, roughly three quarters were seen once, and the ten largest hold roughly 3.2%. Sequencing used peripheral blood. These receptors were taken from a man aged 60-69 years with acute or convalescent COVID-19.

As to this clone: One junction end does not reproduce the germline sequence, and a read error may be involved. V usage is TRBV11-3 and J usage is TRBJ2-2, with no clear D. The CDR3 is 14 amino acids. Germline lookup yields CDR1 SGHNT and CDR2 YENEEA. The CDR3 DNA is TGTGCCAGCAGGTTAGGCACAAACACCGGGGAGCTGTTTTTT. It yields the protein CASRLGTNTGELFF.

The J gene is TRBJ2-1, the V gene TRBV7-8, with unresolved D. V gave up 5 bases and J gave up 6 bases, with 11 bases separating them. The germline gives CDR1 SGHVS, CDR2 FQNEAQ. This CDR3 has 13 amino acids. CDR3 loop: CASSLVARNEQFF. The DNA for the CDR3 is TGTGCCAGCAGCCTAGTAGCCCGCAATGAGCAGTTCTTC. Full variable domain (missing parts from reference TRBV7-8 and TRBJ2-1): GAGVSQSPRYKVAKRGQDVALRCDPISGHVSLFWYQQALGQGPEFLTYFQNEAQLDKSGLPSDRFFAERPEGSVSTLKIQRTQQEDSAVYLCASSLVARNEQFFGPGTRLTVL.

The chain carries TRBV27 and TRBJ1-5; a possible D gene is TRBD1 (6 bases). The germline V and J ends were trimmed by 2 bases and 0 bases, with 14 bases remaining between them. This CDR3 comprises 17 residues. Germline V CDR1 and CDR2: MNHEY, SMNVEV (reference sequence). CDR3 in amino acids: CASSLTGTPNSNQPQHF. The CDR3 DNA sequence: TGTGCCAGCAGTTTAACGGGGACACCGAATAGCAATCAGCCCCAGCATTTT.

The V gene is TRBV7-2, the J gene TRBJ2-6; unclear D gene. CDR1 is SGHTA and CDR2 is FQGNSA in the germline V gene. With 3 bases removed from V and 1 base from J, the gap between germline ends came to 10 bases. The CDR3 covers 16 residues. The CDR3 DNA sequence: TGTGCCAGCAGCTTCACAACGACTTCTGGGGCCAACGTCCTGACTTTC. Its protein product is CASSFTTTSGANVLTF.

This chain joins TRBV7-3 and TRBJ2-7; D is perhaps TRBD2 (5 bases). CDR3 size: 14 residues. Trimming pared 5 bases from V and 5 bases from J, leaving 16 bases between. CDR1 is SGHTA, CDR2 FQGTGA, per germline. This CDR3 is CASSPRGGSDEQYF. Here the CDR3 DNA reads TGTGCCAGCAGCCCACGCGGAGGTTCAGACGAGCAGTACTTC.

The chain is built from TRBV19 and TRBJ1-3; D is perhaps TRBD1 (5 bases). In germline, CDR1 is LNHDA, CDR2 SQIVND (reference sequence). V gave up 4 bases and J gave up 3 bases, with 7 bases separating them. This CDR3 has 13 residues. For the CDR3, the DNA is TGTGCCAGTAGTACAGGGAATGGAAACACCATATATTTT. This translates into CASSTGNGNTIYF. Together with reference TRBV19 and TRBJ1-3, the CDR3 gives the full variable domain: DGGITQSPKYLFRKEGQNVTLSCEQNLNHDAMYWYRQDPGQGLRLIYYSQIVNDFQKGDIAEGYSVSREKKESFPLTVTSAQKNPTAFYLCASSTGNGNTIYFGEGSWLTVV.

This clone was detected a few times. CDR3 sequence: CASSEAPSSGSPQYF. DNA of the CDR3: TGTGCCAGCAGTGAAGCTCCGTCTAGCGGAAGTCCGCAGTATTTT. J is TRBJ2-3 and V is TRBV6-1, with 7 bases that match TRBD2. Trimming cost V 0 bases and J 10 bases; bases outside gene matches: 10. The V gene's germline CDR1 is MNHNS and CDR2 SASEGT. This CDR3 has 15 residues.

This CDR3 reads CASRLTSGGALIYEQFF. CDR3 DNA: TGTGCCAGCAGATTGACTAGCGGGGGGGCTTTAATTTATGAGCAGTTCTTC. The rearrangement joins TRBV5-4 to TRBJ2-1; 14 bases are shared with TRBD2. CDR3 length: 17 residues. Germline V gene sequence: CDR1 SGHNT, CDR2 YYREEE (reference sequence). Germline trimming cut 5 bases from V and 8 bases from J; bases unmatched to any gene: 12.

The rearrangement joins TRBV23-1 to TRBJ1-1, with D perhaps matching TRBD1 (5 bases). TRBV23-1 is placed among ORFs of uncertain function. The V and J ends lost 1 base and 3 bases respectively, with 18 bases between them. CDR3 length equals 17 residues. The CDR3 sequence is CASSQFNHGGKDTEAFF. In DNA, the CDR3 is TGCGCCAGCAGTCAATTTAACCACGGGGGTAAAGACACTGAAGCTTTCTTT.

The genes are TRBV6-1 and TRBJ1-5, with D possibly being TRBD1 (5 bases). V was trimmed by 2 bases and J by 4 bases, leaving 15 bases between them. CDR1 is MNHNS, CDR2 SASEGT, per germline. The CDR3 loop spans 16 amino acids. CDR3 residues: CASSEHGASGNQPQHF. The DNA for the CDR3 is TGTGCCAGCAGTGAACACGGGGCCAGCGGGAATCAGCCCCAGCATTTT.

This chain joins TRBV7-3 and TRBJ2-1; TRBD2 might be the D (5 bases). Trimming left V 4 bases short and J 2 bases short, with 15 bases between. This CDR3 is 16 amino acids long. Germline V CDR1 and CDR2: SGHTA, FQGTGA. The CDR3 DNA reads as TGTGCCAGCAGCTCCCTAACTAGGCCCCCCTACAATGAGCAGTTCTTC. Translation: CASSSLTRPPYNEQFF.

This CDR3 reads CAWSGVGRNQPQHF. CDR3 bases: TGTGCCTGGAGTGGAGTAGGGAGAAATCAGCCCCAGCATTTT. The rearrangement joins TRBV30 to TRBJ1-5; D is unresolved. Germline values: CDR1 GTSNPN, CDR2 SVGIG (reference sequence). Trimming removed 1 base from V and 4 bases from J, with 11 bases in between. The CDR3 length is 14 residues.

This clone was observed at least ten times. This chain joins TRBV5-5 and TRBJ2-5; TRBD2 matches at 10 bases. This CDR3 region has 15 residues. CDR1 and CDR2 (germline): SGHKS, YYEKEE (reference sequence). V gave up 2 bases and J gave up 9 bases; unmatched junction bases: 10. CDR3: CASSFSGGGGTAQYF. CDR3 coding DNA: TGTGCCAGCAGCTTCAGCGGGGGGGGTGGCACGGCCCAGTACTTC.

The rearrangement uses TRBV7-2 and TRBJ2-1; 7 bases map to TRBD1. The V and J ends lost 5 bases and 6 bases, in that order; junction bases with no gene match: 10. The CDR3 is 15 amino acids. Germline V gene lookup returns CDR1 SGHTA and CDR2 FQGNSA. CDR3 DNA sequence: TGTGCCAGCAGCCGCACAGGGGAAGGGGGCAATGAGCAGTTCTTC. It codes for CASSRTGEGGNEQFF.

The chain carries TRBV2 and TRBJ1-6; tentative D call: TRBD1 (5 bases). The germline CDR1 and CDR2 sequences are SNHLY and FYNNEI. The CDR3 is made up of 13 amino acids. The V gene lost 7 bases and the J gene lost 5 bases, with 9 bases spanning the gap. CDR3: CASMGRNNSPLHF. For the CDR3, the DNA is TGTGCCAGCATGGGGCGAAATAATTCACCCCTCCACTTT.

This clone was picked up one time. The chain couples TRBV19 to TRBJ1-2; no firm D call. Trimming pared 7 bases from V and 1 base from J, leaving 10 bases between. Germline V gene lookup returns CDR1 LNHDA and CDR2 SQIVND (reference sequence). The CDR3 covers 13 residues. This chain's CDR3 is CASKRRDNYGYTF. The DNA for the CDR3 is TGTGCCAGTAAAAGGAGGGATAACTATGGCTACACCTTC.

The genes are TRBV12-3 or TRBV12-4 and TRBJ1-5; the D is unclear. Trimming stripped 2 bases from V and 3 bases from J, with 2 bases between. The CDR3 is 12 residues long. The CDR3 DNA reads TGTGCCAGCAGTTTATACAATCAGCCCCAGCATTTT. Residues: CASSLYNQPQHF.

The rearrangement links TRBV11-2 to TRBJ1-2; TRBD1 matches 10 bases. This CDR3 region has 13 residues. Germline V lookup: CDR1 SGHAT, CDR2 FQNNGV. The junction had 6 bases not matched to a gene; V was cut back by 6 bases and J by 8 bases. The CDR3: CASRPGQGSGYTF. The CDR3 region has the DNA TGTGCCAGCAGGCCGGGACAGGGGAGCGGCTACACCTTC.

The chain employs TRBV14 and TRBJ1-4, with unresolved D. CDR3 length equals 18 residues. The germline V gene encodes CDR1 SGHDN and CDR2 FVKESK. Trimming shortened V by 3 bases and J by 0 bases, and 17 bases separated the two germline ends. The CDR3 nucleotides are TGTGCCAGCAGCCACGTGGGCCTCAACTTTGCAACTAATGAAAAACTGTTTTTT. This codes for CASSHVGLNFATNEKLFF.

The CDR3 here is CASGGGDTGELFF. As DNA, the CDR3 is TGTGCCAGCGGGGGCGGCGACACCGGGGAGCTGTTTTTT. The chain couples TRBV28 to TRBJ2-2, with D possibly matching TRBD1 (6 bases). CDR1 is MDHEN and CDR2 is SYDVKM in the germline V gene. V lost 8 bases, J lost 3 bases, and 10 bases lay in between. This CDR3 has 13 amino acids.

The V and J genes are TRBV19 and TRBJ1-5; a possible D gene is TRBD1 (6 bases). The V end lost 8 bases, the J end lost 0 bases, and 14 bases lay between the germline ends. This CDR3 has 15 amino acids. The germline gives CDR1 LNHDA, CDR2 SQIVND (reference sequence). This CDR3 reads CASLLQGGSNQPQHF. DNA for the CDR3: TGTGCCAGTCTTTTACAGGGTGGTAGCAATCAGCCCCAGCATTTT.

The CDR3 protein is CASRGQTYEQYF. CDR3 coding DNA: TGTGCCAGCAGGGGACAGACATACGAGCAGTACTTC. The chain has TRBV2 and TRBJ2-7; 7 positions match TRBD1. The length of the CDR3 is 12 residues. Germline V gene lookup returns CDR1 SNHLY and CDR2 FYNNEI. V trimming: 6 bases; J trimming: 4 bases; junction bases outside the gene matches: 3.

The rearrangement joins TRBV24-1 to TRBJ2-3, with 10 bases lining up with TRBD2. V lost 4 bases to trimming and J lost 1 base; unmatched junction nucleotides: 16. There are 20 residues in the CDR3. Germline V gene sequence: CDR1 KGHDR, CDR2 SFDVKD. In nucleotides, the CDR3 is TGTGCCACCAGTGACCCTAGCGGGGGAGAAACCCTCTTAGGCACAGATACGCAGTATTTT. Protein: CATSDPSGGETLLGTDTQYF.

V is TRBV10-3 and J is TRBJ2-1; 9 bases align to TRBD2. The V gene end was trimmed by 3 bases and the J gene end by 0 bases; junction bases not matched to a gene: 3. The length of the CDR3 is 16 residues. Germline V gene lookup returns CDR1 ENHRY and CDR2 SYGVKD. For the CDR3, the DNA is TGTGCCATCAGTGATGGAGCGGGGGGCTCCTACAATGAGCAGTTCTTC. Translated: CAISDGAGGSYNEQFF.

CDR3 amino acids: CASSLGDYQPQHF. CDR3 coding DNA: TGTGCCAGCAGCTTAGGGGACTATCAGCCCCAGCATTTT. This rearrangement joins TRBV7-9 to TRBJ1-5, with D maybe TRBD1 (5 bases). This CDR3 is built from 13 residues. Looked up from germline, CDR1 is SEHNR and CDR2 is FQNEAQ (reference sequence). V dropped 1 base and J dropped 5 bases, with 6 bases sitting between them.

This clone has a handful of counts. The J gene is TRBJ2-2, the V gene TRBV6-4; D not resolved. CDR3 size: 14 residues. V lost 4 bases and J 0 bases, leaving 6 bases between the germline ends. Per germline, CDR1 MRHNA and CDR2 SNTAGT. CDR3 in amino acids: CASSGVANTGELFF. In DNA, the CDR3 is TGTGCCAGCAGTGGTGTCGCGAACACCGGGGAGCTGTTTTTT.

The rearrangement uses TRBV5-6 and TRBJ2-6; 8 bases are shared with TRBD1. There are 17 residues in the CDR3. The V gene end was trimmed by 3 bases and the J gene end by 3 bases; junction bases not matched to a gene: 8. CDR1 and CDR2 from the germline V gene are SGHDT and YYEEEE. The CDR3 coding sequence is TGTGCCAGCAGCTCCTATGACAGGGGAAGTGGGGCCAACGTCCTGACTTTC. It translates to CASSSYDRGSGANVLTF.

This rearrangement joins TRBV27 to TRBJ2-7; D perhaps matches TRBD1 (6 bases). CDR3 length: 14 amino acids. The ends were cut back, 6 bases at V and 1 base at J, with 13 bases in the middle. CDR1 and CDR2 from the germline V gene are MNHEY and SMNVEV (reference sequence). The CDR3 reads CASRERGTSYEQYF. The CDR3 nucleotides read TGTGCCAGCAGGGAACGAGGGACATCCTACGAGCAGTACTTC.